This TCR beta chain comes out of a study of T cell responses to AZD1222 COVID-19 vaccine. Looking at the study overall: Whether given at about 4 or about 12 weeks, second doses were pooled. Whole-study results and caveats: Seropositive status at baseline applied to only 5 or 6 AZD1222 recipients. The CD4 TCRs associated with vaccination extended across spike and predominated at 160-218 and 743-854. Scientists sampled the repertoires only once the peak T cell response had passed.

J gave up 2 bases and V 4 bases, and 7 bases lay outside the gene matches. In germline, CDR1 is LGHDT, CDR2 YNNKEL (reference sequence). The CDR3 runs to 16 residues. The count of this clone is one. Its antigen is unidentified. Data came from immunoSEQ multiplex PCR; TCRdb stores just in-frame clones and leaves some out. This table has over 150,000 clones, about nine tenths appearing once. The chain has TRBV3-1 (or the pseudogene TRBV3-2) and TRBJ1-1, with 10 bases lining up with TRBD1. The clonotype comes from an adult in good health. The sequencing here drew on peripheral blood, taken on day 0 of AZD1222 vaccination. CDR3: CASSPYRDRGNTEAFF. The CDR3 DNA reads TGTGCCAGCAGCCCCTACCGGGACAGGGGAAACACTGAAGCTTTCTTT.